One and the same sample provided the 9 T cell receptor beta chains below, sequenced in a study of T cells after yellow fever vaccination. In TCRdb, the 5' RACE reads were re-called with MiXCR into one record per CDR3 protein. This table holds 300,000 to 350,000 distinct CDR3 sequences, around 4.5% found once. The input for sequencing was PBMCs, taken 15 days after the yellow fever booster vaccination. Receptor source: a young man who received the YFV17D yellow fever vaccine.

This chain uses TRBV2 with TRBJ1-4; D gene uncertain. Germline CDR1 and CDR2: SNHLY and FYNNEI. The CDR3 sequence is 12 residues long. The V end lost 9 bases, the J end lost 6 bases, and 11 bases lay between the germline ends. CDR3 loop: CASVGRDEKLFF. In DNA form, the CDR3 reads TGTGCCAGTGTCGGAAGGGATGAAAAACTGTTTTTT.

The table lists this clonotype with a few counts. This chain uses TRBV4-2 with TRBJ2-5; 11 bases fit TRBD2. With V trimmed by 1 base and J by 5 bases, 9 bases remained unmatched. The CDR3 is made up of 17 amino acids. Germline V gene data show CDR1 as LGHNA and CDR2 as YNFKEQ. The CDR3 sequence: CASSQVVAGGRIETQYF. In nucleotides, the CDR3 is TGTGCCAGCAGCCAAGTCGTAGCGGGGGGGCGTATTGAGACCCAGTACTTC.

This clonotype has a handful of counts. The chain has TRBV4-3 and TRBJ2-6, with D unresolved. This CDR3 comprises 16 residues. Germline assignment: CDR1 LGHNA and CDR2 YSLEER. V lost 0 bases and J lost 0, with 6 bases in between. This CDR3 reads CASSQDRDSGANVLTF. DNA of the CDR3: TGCGCCAGCAGCCAAGATCGTGACTCTGGGGCCAACGTCCTGACTTTC.

The chain recombines TRBV25-1 with TRBJ2-1, with TRBD1 as a possible D gene (6 bases). Trimming stripped 2 bases from V and 9 bases from J, with 8 bases between. The CDR3 covers 12 residues. Germline CDR1 reads MGHDK; CDR2 reads SYGVNS. CDR3 sequence: CASSEQGFEQFF. As DNA, the CDR3 is TGTGCCAGCAGTGAACAGGGGTTTGAGCAGTTCTTC.

This clonotype was counted ten times or more. The chain has TRBV7-6 and TRBJ1-5, with no clear D. V lost 8 bases and J 4 bases, leaving 15 bases between the germline ends. The length of the CDR3 is 14 residues. The germline V gene encodes CDR1 SGHVS and CDR2 FNYEAQ. CDR3 in DNA: TGTGCCAGCTCCCTGCAGCCGGGGAATCAGCCCCAGCATTTT. Translated: CASSLQPGNQPQHF.

To note about this clonotype: Mismatch with germline at one junction end may stem from a read error. The chain is built from TRBV7-7 and TRBJ2-5; TRBD2 is a possible D gene (5 bases). CDR1 is SSHAT and CDR2 is FNYEAQ in the germline V gene (reference sequence). CDR3 length: 14 residues. Written as DNA, the CDR3 is TGTGCTAGCAGTCCAGCCTTAGCGTGGGAGACCCAGTACTTC. Its translation is CASSPALAWETQYF.

This clonotype has at least ten counts. The chain has TRBV15 and TRBJ2-7; D may be TRBD1 (6 bases). This CDR3 region has 15 residues. V was trimmed by 0 bases and J by 1 base, leaving 10 bases between them. From germline, CDR1 is LNHNV and CDR2 YYDKDF (reference sequence). CDR3 protein: CATSREEGESYEQYV. The CDR3 DNA follows: TGTGCCACCAGCAGAGAAGAGGGGGAGTCCTACGAGCAGTACGTC.

This clonotype was seen many times. The V gene is TRBV7-9, the J gene TRBJ2-3, with 8 bases lining up with TRBD2. This CDR3 has 14 amino acids. Germline-derived CDR1 and CDR2 are SEHNR and FQNEAQ (reference sequence). V shed 4 bases and J 1 base; nucleotides not matched to a gene: 1. In DNA, the CDR3 is TGTGCCAGCAGCTCGACTAGCGGCACAGATACGCAGTATTTT. This codes for CASSSTSGTDTQYF.

In this sample, this clonotype turned up many times. The V gene is TRBV28, the J gene TRBJ1-2, with TRBD1 as a possible D gene (5 bases). Trimming removed 6 bases from V and 5 bases from J, with 16 bases in between. CDR1 is MDHEN, CDR2 SYDVKM, per germline. This CDR3 region has 14 residues. The CDR3 DNA reads TGTGCCAGCAGCTTTAGGGGCAGCTATTATGGCTACACCTTC. It is translated as CASSFRGSYYGYTF.